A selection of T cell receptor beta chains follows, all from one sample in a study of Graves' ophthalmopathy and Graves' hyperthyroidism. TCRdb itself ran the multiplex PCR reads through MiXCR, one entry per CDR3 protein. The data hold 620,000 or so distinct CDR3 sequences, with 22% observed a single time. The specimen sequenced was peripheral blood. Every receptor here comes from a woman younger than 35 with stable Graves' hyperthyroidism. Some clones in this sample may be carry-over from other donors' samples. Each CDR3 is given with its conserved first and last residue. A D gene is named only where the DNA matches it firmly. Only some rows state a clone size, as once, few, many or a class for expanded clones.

DNA: TGTGCCAGCCTTGGGACCGATACCGGCGAGCAGTACTTC
CDR3: CASLGTDTGEQYF
V: TRBV6-2/TRBV6-3
D: -
J: TRBJ2-7
size: few

DNA: TGTGCCAGCAGTGGCAGCAATAGTTACACCTTC
CDR3: CASSGSNSYTF
V: TRBV6-1
D: -
J: TRBJ1-2
size: many

DNA: TGTGCCAGCAGCCCGGTGGGGGGCACCATATATTTT
CDR3: CASSPVGGTIYF
V: TRBV12-3/TRBV12-4
D: -
J: TRBJ1-3
size: many

DNA: TGTGCCAGCTCCGCCGGCAGAATACTTAATACTAACTATGGCTACACCTTC
CDR3: CASSAGRILNTNYGYTF
V: TRBV7-8
D: -
J: TRBJ1-2
size: -

DNA: TGTGCCAGCAGTAAGGGACAGGCTTTAGCCAAAAACATTCAGTACTTC
CDR3: CASSKGQALAKNIQYF
V: TRBV6-1
D: TRBD1
J: TRBJ2-4
size: many

DNA: TGTGCCAGCAGCCCCAATCCCGGCGGCAGAGGAAACACCATATATTTT
CDR3: CASSPNPGGRGNTIYF
V: TRBV11-1
D: -
J: TRBJ1-3
size: few

DNA: TGTGCCAGCAGCCGGGACAGGGTTATTGGAGAGACCCAGTACTTC
CDR3: CASSRDRVIGETQYF
V: TRBV14
D: TRBD1
J: TRBJ2-5
size: many

DNA: TGTGCCAGCAGAAAGGACAGCAACTATGGCTACACCTTC
CDR3: CASRKDSNYGYTF
V: TRBV6-1
D: -
J: TRBJ1-2
size: many

DNA: TGTGCCAGCGGCTCACTCGGCACTGAAGCTTTCTTT
CDR3: CASGSLGTEAFF
V: TRBV7-9
D: -
J: TRBJ1-1
size: many

DNA: TGTGCCAGCGAACAGGGTCCCGGGGAGCTGTTTTTT
CDR3: CASEQGPGELFF
V: TRBV12-3/TRBV12-4
D: -
J: TRBJ2-2
size: many

DNA: TGTGCCAGCAGCCAAGAGCGGGGGGGCCAAGAGACCCAGTACTTC
CDR3: CASSQERGGQETQYF
V: TRBV4-2
D: TRBD2
J: TRBJ2-5
size: many

DNA: TGTGCCAGCGAGGGGGCCTACGAGCAGTACTTC
CDR3: CASEGAYEQYF
V: TRBV19
D: -
J: TRBJ2-7
size: few

DNA: TGTGCCACCAGTGATTCTGGCAGTTTTTCCTACACCTTC
CDR3: CATSDSGSFSYTF
V: TRBV24-1
D: -
J: TRBJ1-2
size: few

DNA: TGTGCCAGCAGTTCACTGCGACTAGCGGGGCTGAACACCGGGGAGCTGTTTTTT
CDR3: CASSSLRLAGLNTGELFF
V: TRBV28
D: TRBD2
J: TRBJ2-2
size: few

DNA: TGTGCCAGCAGCTTCTTCCAGCTCCAAGAGACCCAGTACTTC
CDR3: CASSFFQLQETQYF
V: TRBV7-9
D: -
J: TRBJ2-5
size: few

DNA: TGCAGCAGTTCAGGGATGGCCACTGAAGCTTTCTTT
CDR3: CSSSGMATEAFF
V: TRBV29-1
D: -
J: TRBJ1-1
size: -

DNA: TGTGCCAGCTCACCAGGGACAGAGAGATTATATGGCTACACCTTC
CDR3: CASSPGTERLYGYTF
V: TRBV18
D: TRBD1
J: TRBJ1-2
size: -

DNA: TGTGCCACCAGCAGACCCCCGGGACAGGGAGATTCACACCCCCACTTT
CDR3: CATSRPPGQGDSHPHF
V: TRBV15
D: TRBD1
J: TRBJ1-6
size: -

DNA: TGCAGTGCTAGCCTTGGGGGCAGGTTGAACACTGAAGCTTTCTTT
CDR3: CSASLGGRLNTEAFF
V: TRBV20-1
D: -
J: TRBJ1-1
size: few

DNA: TGTGCCAGCAGCCAAGAGTACCGGGACAATCAGCCCCAGCATTTT
CDR3: CASSQEYRDNQPQHF
V: TRBV4-2
D: -
J: TRBJ1-5
size: many

DNA: TGTGCCAGCAGCCCCGACAGGGAGTACTTTCACTATGGCTACACCTTC
CDR3: CASSPDREYFHYGYTF
V: TRBV12-3/TRBV12-4
D: TRBD1
J: TRBJ1-2
size: many

DNA: TGTGCCAGCAGTTACGACTCAACTGGGGCCAACGTCCTGACTTTC
CDR3: CASSYDSTGANVLTF
V: TRBV6-5
D: -
J: TRBJ2-6
size: many

DNA: TGTGCCAGCAGTCTGACAGGGGGTCCCCACGAGCAGTACTTC
CDR3: CASSLTGGPHEQYF
V: TRBV25-1
D: TRBD1
J: TRBJ2-7
size: many

DNA: TGCAGTGCTGACTCCCCGCAGATTATTGGAGTCGAGCAGTACTTC
CDR3: CSADSPQIIGVEQYF
V: TRBV20-1
D: -
J: TRBJ2-7
size: few

DNA: TGTGCCAGCACCTTCGACAGGGGGTATGGCTACACCTTC
CDR3: CASTFDRGYGYTF
V: TRBV12-3/TRBV12-4
D: TRBD1
J: TRBJ1-2
size: -

DNA: TGTGCCAGCAGCAATACCGGGACCCGAGGCGGGGAGCTGTTTTTT
CDR3: CASSNTGTRGGELFF
V: TRBV11-1
D: -
J: TRBJ2-2
size: many

DNA: TGTGCCAGCAGTGAAGAGGGGGGGCCGGACACTGAAGCTTTCTTT
CDR3: CASSEEGGPDTEAFF
V: TRBV2
D: -
J: TRBJ1-1
size: many

DNA: TGTGCCAGCAGTGCGGACAGTCTTGAGGGCTACACCTTC
CDR3: CASSADSLEGYTF
V: TRBV12-3/TRBV12-4
D: -
J: TRBJ1-2
size: -

DNA: TGTGCCAGCAGTGAGGGATGGGATTCACCCCTCCACTTT
CDR3: CASSEGWDSPLHF
V: TRBV6-1
D: -
J: TRBJ1-6
size: many

DNA: TGTGCCAGCAGTCAGACTCGGGGGTCCCCCTACGAGCAGTACTTC
CDR3: CASSQTRGSPYEQYF
V: TRBV6-1
D: -
J: TRBJ2-7
size: few

DNA: TGTGCCAGCAGCGTAGCTTTGGCAGGGGGCTATGGCTACACCTTC
CDR3: CASSVALAGGYGYTF
V: TRBV9
D: TRBD1
J: TRBJ1-2
size: many

DNA: TGTGCCAGCAGTCTATCCGGGACAGGTATCAATTCACCCCTCCACTTT
CDR3: CASSLSGTGINSPLHF
V: TRBV27
D: TRBD1
J: TRBJ1-6
size: -

DNA: TGTGCCAGCAGTTCGGACAGGGTCAAAAGGGAGCTGTTTTTT
CDR3: CASSSDRVKRELFF
V: TRBV6-5
D: TRBD1
J: TRBJ2-2
size: few

DNA: TGCGCCAGCAGCCAAGGGAGAGGGGAAAATCAGCCCCAGCATTTT
CDR3: CASSQGRGENQPQHF
V: TRBV4-1
D: -
J: TRBJ1-5
size: -

DNA: TGTGCCAGCAGCTATGCGGGAGCGCAAGCTTTCTTT
CDR3: CASSYAGAQAFF
V: TRBV7-9
D: -
J: TRBJ1-1
size: -